This TCR beta chain was identified in a study of blood T cell repertoires in COVID-19. For the study at large: COVID-19 samples collected from the United States, Italy and Spain covered acute and convalescent phases.

Seattle enrolled patients during active infection and tracked them longitudinally. Unmatched junction bases numbered 8, after V lost 4 bases and J lost 3 bases. The germline CDR1 and CDR2 sequences are LNHDA and SQIVND (reference sequence). The CDR3 length is 16 residues. Profiled with immunoSEQ multiplex PCR; TCRdb holds only in-frame clones, not every one. The sample contains approximately 77,000 clones, approximately 85% of which appear only once. The receptor was isolated from a man aged 45-60 years with COVID-19, enrolled during active disease. Sequencing used peripheral blood. V usage is TRBV19 and J usage is TRBJ2-7, with TRBD2 identical over 11 bases. CDR3 residues: CASSKNPGTSGYEQYF. The CDR3 DNA reads as TGTGCCAGTAGTAAGAATCCCGGGACTAGCGGCTACGAGCAGTACTTC. Supplemented by reference TRBV19 and TRBJ2-7, the full variable domain reads DGGITQSPKYLFRKEGQNVTLSCEQNLNHDAMYWYRQDPGQGLRLIYYSQIVNDFQKGDIAEGYSVSREKKESFPLTVTSAQKNPTAFYLCASSKNPGTSGYEQYFGPGTRLTVT.